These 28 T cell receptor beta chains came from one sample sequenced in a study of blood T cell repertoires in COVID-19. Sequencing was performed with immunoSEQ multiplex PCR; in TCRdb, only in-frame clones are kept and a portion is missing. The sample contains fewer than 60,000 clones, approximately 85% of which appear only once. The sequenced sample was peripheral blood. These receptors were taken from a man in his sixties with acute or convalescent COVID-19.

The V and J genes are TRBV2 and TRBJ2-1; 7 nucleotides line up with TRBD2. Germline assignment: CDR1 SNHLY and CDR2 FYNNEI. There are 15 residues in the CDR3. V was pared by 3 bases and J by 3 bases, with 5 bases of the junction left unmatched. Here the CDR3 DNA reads TGTGCCAGCAGTGACTCAGGGAGGGTCTACAATGAGCAGTTCTTC. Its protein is CASSDSGRVYNEQFF.

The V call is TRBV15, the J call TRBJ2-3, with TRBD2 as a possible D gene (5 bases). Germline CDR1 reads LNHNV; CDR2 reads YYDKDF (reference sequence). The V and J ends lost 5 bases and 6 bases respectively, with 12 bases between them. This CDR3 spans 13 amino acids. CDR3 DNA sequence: TGTGCCACCAGCGCCCGGGATACGGATACGCAGTATTTT. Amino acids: CATSARDTDTQYF.

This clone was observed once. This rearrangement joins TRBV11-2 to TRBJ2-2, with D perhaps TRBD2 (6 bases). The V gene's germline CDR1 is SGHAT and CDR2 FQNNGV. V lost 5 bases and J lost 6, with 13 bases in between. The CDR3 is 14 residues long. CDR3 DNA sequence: TGTGCCAGCAGCGCCGGATGGGGGGCCGGGGAGCTGTTTTTT. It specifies CASSAGWGAGELFF.

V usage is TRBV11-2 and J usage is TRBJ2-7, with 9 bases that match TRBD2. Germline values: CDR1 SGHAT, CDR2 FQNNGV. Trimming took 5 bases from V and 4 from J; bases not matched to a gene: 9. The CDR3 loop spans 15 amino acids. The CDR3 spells CASSQQTSGRYEQYF. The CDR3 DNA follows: TGTGCCAGCAGCCAACAGACTAGCGGCCGATACGAGCAGTACTTC.

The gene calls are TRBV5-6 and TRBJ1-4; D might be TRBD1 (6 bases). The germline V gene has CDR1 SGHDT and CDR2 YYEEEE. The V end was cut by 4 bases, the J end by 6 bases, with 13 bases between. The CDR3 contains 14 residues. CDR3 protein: CASSLAGEYEKLFF. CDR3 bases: TGTGCCAGCAGCCTAGCAGGGGAGTATGAAAAACTGTTTTTT.

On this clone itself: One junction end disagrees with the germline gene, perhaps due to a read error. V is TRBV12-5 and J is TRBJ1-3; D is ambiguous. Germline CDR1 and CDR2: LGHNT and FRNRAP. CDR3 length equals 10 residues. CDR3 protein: CASGLICPVF. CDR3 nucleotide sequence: TGTGCTAGTGGTTTGATATGCCCAGTTTTT.

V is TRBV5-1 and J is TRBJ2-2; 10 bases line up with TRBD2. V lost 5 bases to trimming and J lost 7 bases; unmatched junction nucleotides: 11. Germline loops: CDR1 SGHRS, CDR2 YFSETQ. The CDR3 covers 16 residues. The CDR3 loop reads CASRPPSGRAYGELFF. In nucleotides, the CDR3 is TGCGCCAGCAGACCCCCTAGCGGGAGAGCATACGGGGAGCTGTTTTTT.

CDR3 DNA sequence: TGCAGCGCCGGAGCCCGGGACAGTAAAACAGATACGCAGTATTTT. Its protein product is CSAGARDSKTDTQYF. V usage is TRBV29-1 and J usage is TRBJ2-3, with 7 bases lining up with TRBD1. The V gene end was trimmed by 7 bases and the J gene end by 3 bases; junction bases not matched to a gene: 13. Germline V CDR1 and CDR2: SQVTM, ANQGSEA. This CDR3 spans 15 amino acids.

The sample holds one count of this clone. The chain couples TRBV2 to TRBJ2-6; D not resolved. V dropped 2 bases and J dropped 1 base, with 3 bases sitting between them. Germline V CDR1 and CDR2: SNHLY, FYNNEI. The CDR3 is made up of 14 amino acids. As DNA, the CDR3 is TGTGCCAGCAGTGAACTGTCTGGGGCCAACGTCCTGACTTTC. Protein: CASSELSGANVLTF.

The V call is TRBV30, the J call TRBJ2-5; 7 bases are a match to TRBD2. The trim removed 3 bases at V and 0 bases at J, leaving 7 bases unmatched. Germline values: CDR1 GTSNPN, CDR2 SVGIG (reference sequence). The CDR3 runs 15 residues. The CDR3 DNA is TGTGCCTGGAGAAATCAACTAGCGTACCAAGAGACCCAGTACTTC. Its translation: CAWRNQLAYQETQYF. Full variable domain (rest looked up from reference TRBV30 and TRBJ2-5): SQTIHQWPATLVQPVGSPLSLECTVEGTSNPNLYWYRQAAGRGLQLLFYSVGIGQISSEVPQNLSASRPQDRQFILSSKKLLLSDSGFYLCAWRNQLAYQETQYFGPGTRLLVL.

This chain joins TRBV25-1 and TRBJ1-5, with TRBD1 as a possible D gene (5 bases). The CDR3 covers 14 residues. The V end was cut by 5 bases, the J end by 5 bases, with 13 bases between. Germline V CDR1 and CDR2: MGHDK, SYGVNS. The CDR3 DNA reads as TGTGCCAGCAGTAATCCAGGGTCCCATCAGCCCCAGCATTTT. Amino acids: CASSNPGSHQPQHF.

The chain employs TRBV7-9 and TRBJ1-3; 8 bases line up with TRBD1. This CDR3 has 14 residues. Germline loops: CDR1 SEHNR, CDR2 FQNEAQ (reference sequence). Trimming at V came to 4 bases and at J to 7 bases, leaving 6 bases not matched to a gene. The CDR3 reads CASSYPRQGNTIYF. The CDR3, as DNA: TGTGCCAGCAGCTACCCTAGACAGGGGAACACCATATATTTT.

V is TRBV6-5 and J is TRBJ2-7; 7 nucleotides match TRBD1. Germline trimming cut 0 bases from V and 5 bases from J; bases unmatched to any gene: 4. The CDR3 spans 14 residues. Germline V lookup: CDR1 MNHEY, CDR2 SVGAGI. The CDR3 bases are TGTGCCAGCAGTTACTCTCACAGGGGAAACGAGCAGTACTTC. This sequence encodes CASSYSHRGNEQYF.

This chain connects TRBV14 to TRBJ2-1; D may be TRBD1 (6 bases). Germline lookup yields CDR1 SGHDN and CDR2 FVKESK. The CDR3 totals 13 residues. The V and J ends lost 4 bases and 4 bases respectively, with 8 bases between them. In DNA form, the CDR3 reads TGTGCCAGCAGCCGGGACATGTACAATGAGCAGTTCTTC. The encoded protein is CASSRDMYNEQFF.

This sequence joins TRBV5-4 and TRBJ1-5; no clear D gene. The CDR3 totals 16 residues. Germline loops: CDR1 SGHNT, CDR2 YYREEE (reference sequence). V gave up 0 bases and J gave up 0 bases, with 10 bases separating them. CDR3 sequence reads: CASSLGGPDSNQPQHF. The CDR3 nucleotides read TGTGCCAGCAGCTTGGGAGGTCCCGATAGCAATCAGCCCCAGCATTTT.

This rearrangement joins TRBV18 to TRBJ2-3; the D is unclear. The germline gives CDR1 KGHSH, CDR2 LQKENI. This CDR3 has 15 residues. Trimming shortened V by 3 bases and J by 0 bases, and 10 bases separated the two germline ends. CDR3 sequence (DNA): TGTGCCAGCTCACCGAGAGTCACTAGCACAGATACGCAGTATTTT. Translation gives CASSPRVTSTDTQYF.

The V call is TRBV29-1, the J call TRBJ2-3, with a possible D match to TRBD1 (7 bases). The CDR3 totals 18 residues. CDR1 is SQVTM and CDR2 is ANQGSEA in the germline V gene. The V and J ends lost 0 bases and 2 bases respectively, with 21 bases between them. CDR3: CSVEDPWGATGVTDTQYF. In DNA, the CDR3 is TGCAGCGTTGAAGATCCTTGGGGGGCTACAGGGGTCACAGATACGCAGTATTTT.

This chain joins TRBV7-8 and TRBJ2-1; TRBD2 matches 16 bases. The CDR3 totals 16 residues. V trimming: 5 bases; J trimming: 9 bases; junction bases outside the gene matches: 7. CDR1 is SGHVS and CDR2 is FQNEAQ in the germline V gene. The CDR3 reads CASSPGLAGGPGEQFF. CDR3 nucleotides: TGTGCCAGCAGCCCGGGACTAGCGGGAGGGCCCGGTGAGCAGTTCTTC.

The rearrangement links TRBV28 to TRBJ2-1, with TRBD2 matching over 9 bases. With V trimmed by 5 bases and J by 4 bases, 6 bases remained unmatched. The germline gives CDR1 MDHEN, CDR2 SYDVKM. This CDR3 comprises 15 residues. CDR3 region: CASSTRLAGYNEQFF. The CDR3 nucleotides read TGTGCCAGCAGTACCCGCCTAGCGGGATACAATGAGCAGTTCTTC. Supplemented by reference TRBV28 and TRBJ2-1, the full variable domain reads DVKVTQSSRYLVKRTGEKVFLECVQDMDHENMFWYRQDPGLGLRLIYFSYDVKMKEKGDIPEGYSVSREKKERFSLILESASTNQTSMYLCASSTRLAGYNEQFFGPGTRLTVL.

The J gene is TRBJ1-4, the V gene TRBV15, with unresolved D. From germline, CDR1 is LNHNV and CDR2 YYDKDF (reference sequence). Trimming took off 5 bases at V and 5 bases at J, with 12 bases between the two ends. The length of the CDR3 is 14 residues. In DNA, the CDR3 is TGTGCCACCAGCCAGCCCGAGCGCAATGAAAAACTGTTTTTT. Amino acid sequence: CATSQPERNEKLFF.

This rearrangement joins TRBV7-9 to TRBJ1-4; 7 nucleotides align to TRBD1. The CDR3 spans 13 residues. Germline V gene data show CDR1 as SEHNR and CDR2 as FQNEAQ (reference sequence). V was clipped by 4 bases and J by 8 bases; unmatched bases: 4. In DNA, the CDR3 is TGTGCCAGCAGCTCCAGGGACAGCGAAAAACTGTTTTTT. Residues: CASSSRDSEKLFF.

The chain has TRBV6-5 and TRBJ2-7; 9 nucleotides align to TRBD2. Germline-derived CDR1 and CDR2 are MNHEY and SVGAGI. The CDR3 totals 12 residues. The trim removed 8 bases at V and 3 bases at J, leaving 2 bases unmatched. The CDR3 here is CASGLALYEQYF. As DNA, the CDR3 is TGTGCCAGCGGACTAGCGCTCTACGAGCAGTACTTC.

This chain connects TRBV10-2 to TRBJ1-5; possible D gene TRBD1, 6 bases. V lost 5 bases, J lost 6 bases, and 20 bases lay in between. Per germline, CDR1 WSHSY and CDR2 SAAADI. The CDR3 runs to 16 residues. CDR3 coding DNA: TGCGCCAGCAGTACAGGGAACTCCGGCTGGTTTCAGCCCCAGCATTTT. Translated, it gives CASSTGNSGWFQPQHF.

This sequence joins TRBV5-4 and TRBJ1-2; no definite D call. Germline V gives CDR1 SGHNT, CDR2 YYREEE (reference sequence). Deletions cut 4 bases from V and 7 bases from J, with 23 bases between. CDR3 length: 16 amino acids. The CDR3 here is CASSLGPTPHPSGYTF. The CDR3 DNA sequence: TGTGCCAGCAGCCTGGGTCCTACTCCTCATCCGTCTGGCTACACCTTC.

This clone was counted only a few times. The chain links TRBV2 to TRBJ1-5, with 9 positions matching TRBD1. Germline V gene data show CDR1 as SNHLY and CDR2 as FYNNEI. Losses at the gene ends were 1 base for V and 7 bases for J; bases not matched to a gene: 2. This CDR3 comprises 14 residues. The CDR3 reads CASSEGQGEQPQHF. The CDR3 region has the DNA TGTGCCAGCAGTGAAGGACAGGGGGAACAGCCCCAGCATTTT. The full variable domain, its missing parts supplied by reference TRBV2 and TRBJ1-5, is EPEVTQTPSHQVTQMGQEVILRCVPISNHLYFYWYRQILGQKVEFLVSFYNNEISEKSEIFDDQFSVERPDGSNFTLKIRSTKLEDSAMYFCASSEGQGEQPQHFGDGTRLSIL.

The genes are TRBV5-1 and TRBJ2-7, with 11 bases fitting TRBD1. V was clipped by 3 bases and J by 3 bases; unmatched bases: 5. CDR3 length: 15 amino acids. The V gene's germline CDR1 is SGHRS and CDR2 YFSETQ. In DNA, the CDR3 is TGCGCCAGCAGCTCCCGGGACAGGGGGTTCTACGAGCAGTACTTC. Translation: CASSSRDRGFYEQYF.

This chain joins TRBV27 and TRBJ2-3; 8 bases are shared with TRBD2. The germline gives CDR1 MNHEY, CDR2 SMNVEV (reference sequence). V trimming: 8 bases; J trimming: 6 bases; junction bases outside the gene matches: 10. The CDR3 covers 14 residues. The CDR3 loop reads CASLALSGSDTQYF. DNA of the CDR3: TGTGCCAGCCTTGCCCTGAGCGGGAGTGATACGCAGTATTTT.

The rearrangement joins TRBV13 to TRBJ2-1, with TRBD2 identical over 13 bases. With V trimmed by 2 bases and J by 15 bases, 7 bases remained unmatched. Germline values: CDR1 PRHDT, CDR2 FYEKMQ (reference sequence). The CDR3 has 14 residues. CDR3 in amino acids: CASSLTGLAGERFF. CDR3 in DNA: TGTGCCAGCAGCTTAACCGGACTAGCGGGAGAACGGTTCTTC.